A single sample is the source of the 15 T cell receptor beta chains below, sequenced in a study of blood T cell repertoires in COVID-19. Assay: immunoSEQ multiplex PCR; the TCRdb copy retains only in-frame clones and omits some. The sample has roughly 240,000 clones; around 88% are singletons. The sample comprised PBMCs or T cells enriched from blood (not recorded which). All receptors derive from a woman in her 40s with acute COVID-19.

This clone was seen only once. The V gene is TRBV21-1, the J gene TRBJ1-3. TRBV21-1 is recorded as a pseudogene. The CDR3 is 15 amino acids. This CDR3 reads CASSRETRSGNTIYF. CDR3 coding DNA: TGTGCCAGCAGCAGGGAGACAAGATCTGGAAACACCATATATTTT.

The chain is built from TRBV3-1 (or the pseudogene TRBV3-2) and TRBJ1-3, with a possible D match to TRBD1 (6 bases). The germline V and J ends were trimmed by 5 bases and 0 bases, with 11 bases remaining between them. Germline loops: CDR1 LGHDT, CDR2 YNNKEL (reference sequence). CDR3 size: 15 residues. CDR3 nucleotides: TGTGCCAGCAGCTTCCAAGGGGGCTCTGGAAACACCATATATTTT. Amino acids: CASSFQGGSGNTIYF.

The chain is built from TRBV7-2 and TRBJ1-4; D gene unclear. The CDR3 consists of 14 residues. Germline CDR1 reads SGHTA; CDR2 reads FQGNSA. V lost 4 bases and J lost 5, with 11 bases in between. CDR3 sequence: CASSSDSGNEKLFF. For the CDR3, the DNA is TGTGCCAGCAGCTCGGACTCGGGAAATGAAAAACTGTTTTTT.

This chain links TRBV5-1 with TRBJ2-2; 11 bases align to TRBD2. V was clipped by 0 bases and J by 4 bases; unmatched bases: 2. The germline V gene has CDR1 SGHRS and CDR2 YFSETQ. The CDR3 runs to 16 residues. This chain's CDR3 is CASSLGLAGTTGELFF. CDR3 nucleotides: TGCGCCAGCAGCTTGGGACTAGCGGGGACCACCGGGGAGCTGTTTTTT. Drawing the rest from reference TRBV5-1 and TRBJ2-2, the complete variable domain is KAGVTQTPRYLIKTRGQQVTLSCSPISGHRSVSWYQQTPGQGLQFLFEYFSETQRNKGNFPGRFSGRQFSNSRSEMNVSTLELGDSALYLCASSLGLAGTTGELFFGEGSRLTVL.

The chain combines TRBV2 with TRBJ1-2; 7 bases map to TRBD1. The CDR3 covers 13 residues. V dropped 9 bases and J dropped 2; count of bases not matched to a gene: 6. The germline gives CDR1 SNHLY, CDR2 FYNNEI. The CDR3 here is CASSTGWNYGYTF. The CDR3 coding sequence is TGTGCCAGTTCGACAGGGTGGAACTATGGCTACACCTTC.

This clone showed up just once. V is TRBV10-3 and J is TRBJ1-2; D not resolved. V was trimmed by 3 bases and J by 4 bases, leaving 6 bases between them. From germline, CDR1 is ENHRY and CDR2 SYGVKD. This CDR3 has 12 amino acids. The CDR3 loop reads CAISEHGYGYTF. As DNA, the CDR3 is TGTGCCATCAGTGAACATGGCTATGGCTACACCTTC.

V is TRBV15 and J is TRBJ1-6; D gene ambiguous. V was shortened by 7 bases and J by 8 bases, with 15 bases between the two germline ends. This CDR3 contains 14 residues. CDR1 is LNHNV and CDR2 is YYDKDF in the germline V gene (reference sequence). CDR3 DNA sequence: TGTGCCACCAAGGTCGGTGGCGGTGATTCACCCCTCCACTTT. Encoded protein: CATKVGGGDSPLHF.

The CDR3 loop is CASSVWPNQPQHF. CDR3 nucleotides: TGTGCCAGCAGCGTATGGCCTAATCAGCCCCAGCATTTT. The chain couples TRBV7-2 to TRBJ1-5; no clear D. Germline V gene lookup returns CDR1 SGHTA and CDR2 FQGNSA. This CDR3 has 13 residues. V lost 5 bases and J lost 4, with 9 bases in between.

DNA of the CDR3: TGTGCCAGCAGCCAACCTAGCCCGGGAAGAACTGAAGCTTTCTTT. It translates to CASSQPSPGRTEAFF. The chain has TRBV3-1 (or the pseudogene TRBV3-2) and TRBJ1-1; D unclear. Deletions cut 2 bases from V and 5 bases from J, with 15 bases between. Germline CDR1 is LGHDT and CDR2 is YNNKEL (reference sequence). The CDR3 spans 15 residues.

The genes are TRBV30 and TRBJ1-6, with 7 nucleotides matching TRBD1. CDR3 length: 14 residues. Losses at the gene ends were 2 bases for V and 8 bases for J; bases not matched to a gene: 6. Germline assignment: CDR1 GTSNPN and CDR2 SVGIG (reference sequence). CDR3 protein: CAWSRGRGDSPLHF. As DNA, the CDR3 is TGTGCCTGGAGTAGGGGGCGCGGAGATTCACCCCTCCACTTT.

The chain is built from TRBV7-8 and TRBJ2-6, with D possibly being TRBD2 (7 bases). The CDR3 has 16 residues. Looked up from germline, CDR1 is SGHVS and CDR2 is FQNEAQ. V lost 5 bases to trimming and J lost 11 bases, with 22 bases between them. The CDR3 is CASSLREVGQRDVLTF. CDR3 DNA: TGTGCCAGCAGCCTACGGGAGGTGGGACAAAGGGACGTCCTGACTTTC. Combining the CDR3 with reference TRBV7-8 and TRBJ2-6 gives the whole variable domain GAGVSQSPRYKVAKRGQDVALRCDPISGHVSLFWYQQALGQGPEFLTYFQNEAQLDKSGLPSDRFFAERPEGSVSTLKIQRTQQEDSAVYLCASSLREVGQRDVLTFGAGSRLTVL.

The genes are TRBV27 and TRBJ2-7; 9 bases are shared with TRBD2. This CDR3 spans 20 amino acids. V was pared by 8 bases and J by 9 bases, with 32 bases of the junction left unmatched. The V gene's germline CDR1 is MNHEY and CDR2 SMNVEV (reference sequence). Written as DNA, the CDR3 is TGTGCCAGCTACCTTAGGTCCCCCGCCTCCCGGTTTGCGGGAGGGAGGTTGCAGTACGTC. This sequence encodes CASYLRSPASRFAGGRLQYV.

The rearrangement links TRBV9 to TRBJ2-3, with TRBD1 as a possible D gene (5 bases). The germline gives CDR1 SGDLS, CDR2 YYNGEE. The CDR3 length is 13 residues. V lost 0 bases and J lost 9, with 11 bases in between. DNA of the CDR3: TGTGCCAGCAGCGTAGAACCCCGACAGACGCAGTATTTT. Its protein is CASSVEPRQTQYF.

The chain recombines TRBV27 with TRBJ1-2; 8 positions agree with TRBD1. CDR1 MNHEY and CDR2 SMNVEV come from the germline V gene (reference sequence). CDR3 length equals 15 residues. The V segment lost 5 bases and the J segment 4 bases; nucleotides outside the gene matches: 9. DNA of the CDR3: TGTGCCAGCAGTACAGGCAGGGGGCATATCTATGGCTACACCTTC. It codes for CASSTGRGHIYGYTF.

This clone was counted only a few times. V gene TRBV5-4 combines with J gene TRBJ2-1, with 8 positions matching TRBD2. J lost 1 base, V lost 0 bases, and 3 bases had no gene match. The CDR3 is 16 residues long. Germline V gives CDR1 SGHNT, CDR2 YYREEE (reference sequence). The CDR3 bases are TGTGCCAGCAGCTTGGGGACTAGCAGGTCCTACAATGAGCAGTTCTTC. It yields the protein CASSLGTSRSYNEQFF.